The rows below give T cell receptor beta chains drawn from one sample of a study of cytomegalovirus exposure and HLA in healthy donors. Produced via immunoSEQ multiplex PCR; TCRdb's table is partial and in-frame only. The data contain 99,000 or so clones, about 79% of them singletons. Material: PBMCs. Receptor source: a man between 60 and 70 years old in good health and CMV-seropositive. CDR3s include the opening cysteine and the closing phenylalanine or tryptophan. D genes are given only for firm matches. Clone size is shown for a subset of rows, as once, few, many or a class of expanded clone.

D gene	clone size	V gene	J gene	CDR3 protein	CDR3 DNA
-	-	TRBV19	TRBJ1-1	CASSIHAAQAEAFF	TGTGCCAGTAGTATACACGCGGCCCAAGCTGAAGCTTTCTTT
-	-	TRBV9	TRBJ1-5	CASSGRQDSNQPQHF	TGTGCCAGCAGCGGCAGACAGGATAGCAATCAGCCCCAGCATTTT
-	few	TRBV6-5	TRBJ1-5	CASSYEGGDQPQHF	TGTGCCAGCAGTTACGAGGGAGGGGATCAGCCCCAGCATTTT
-	-	TRBV6-5	TRBJ1-1	CASNAGIRTEAFF	TGTGCCAGCAACGCAGGGATCCGGACTGAAGCTTTCTTT
TRBD1	few	TRBV6-5	TRBJ1-6	CASSYADRDRPLHF	TGTGCCAGCAGTTACGCGGACAGGGATCGACCCCTCCACTTT
TRBD1	-	TRBV4-3	TRBJ2-7	CASSLGDPGTAYEQYF	TGCGCCAGCAGCCTGGGAGACCCGGGGACAGCCTACGAGCAGTACTTC
-	-	TRBV14	TRBJ1-3	CASSQGRISGNTIYF	TGTGCCAGCAGCCAAGGGAGGATCTCTGGAAACACCATATATTTT
-	-	TRBV2	TRBJ2-1	CASSETPLGLGEQFF	TGTGCCAGCAGTGAAACCCCTTTGGGACTCGGGGAGCAGTTCTTC
-	-	TRBV21-1	TRBJ2-7	CASSNLRDRNYEQYF	TGTGCCAGCAGCAACCTCCGGGACAGAAACTACGAGCAGTACTTC
-	-	TRBV5-1	TRBJ1-1	CASSWQGRGTEAFF	TGCGCCAGCAGCTGGCAGGGGAGGGGGACTGAAGCTTTCTTT
TRBD1	-	TRBV19	TRBJ2-5	CASNPTGAETQYF	TGTGCCAGTAACCCGACAGGGGCCGAGACCCAGTACTTC
TRBD2	once	TRBV28	TRBJ2-7	CASSLYPPGLGGLGSYEQYF	TGTGCCAGCAGTTTATACCCACCCGGACTCGGGGGGTTGGGCTCCTACGAGCAGTACTTC
-	-	TRBV18	TRBJ1-3	CASSPGPDVPTIYF	TGTGCCAGCTCACCAGGGCCCGACGTCCCCACCATATATTTT
-	-	TRBV6-5	TRBJ2-5	CASTPPGYQETQYF	TGTGCCAGCACCCCTCCCGGTTACCAAGAGACCCAGTACTTC
-	few	TRBV6-6	TRBJ1-3	CASSPIFSGNTIYF	TGTGCCAGCAGCCCTATATTCTCTGGAAACACCATATATTTT
-	-	TRBV4-1	TRBJ1-1	CASSQANREGTEAFF	TGCGCCAGCAGCCAAGCAAACAGGGAGGGTACTGAAGCTTTCTTT
-	-	TRBV9	TRBJ1-2	CASSFSGKDHGYTF	TGTGCCAGCAGCTTCTCGGGGAAGGACCATGGCTACACCTTC
TRBD1	-	TRBV7-9	TRBJ1-1	CSSSLGGTANTEAFF	TGTTCCAGCAGCTTAGGAGGGACAGCAAACACTGAAGCTTTCTTT
TRBD2	-	TRBV28	TRBJ2-7	CASSFPLATSGGRMTYEQYF	TGTGCCAGCAGTTTCCCCCTCGCGACTAGCGGGGGCCGAATGACCTACGAGCAGTACTTC
TRBD2	-	TRBV27	TRBJ2-5	CASSTGTGGGSRTQYF	TGTGCCAGCAGCACCGGGACTGGCGGGGGGTCCCGGACCCAGTACTTC
-	-	TRBV5-1	TRBJ2-3	CASSLEAVRQINTQYF	TGCGCCAGCAGCTTGGAGGCGGTACGTCAGATAAATACGCAGTATTTT
TRBD1	-	TRBV20-1	TRBJ2-5	CLTGERETQYF	TGCCTGACAGGGGAACGAGAGACCCAGTACTTC
TRBD2	-	TRBV28	TRBJ2-3	CASSLAFAGGSSDTQYF	TGTGCCAGCAGTTTGGCCTTCGCCGGGGGGTCTTCAGATACGCAGTATTTT
-	-	TRBV21-1	TRBJ1-4	CASSKASPQGGTAEKLFF	TGTGCCAGCAGCAAAGCAAGCCCGCAAGGTGGGACAGCTGAAAAACTGTTTTTT
TRBD1	-	TRBV5-4	TRBJ1-4	CASSEGQGVEKLFF	TGTGCCAGCAGCGAGGGACAGGGGGTTGAAAAACTGTTTTTT
-	-	TRBV4-3	TRBJ1-4	CASSQRGEKLFF	TGCGCCAGCAGCCAACGGGGGGAAAAACTGTTTTTT
TRBD1	-	TRBV7-9	TRBJ1-6	CASSSQGDSPLHF	TGTGCCAGCAGCTCGCAGGGGGATTCACCCCTCCACTTT
TRBD1	-	TRBV6-1	TRBJ1-4	CASSFGQGGEKLFF	TGTGCCAGCAGTTTTGGACAGGGAGGTGAAAAACTGTTTTTT
-	-	TRBV10-1	TRBJ2-7	CASSEAGGRAYEQYF	TGCGCCAGCAGTGAAGCAGGTGGAAGAGCCTACGAGCAGTACTTC
-	-	TRBV6-1	TRBJ1-5	CASSVRGDQPQHF	TGTGCATCCAGCGTAAGGGGCGATCAGCCCCAGCATTTT
-	-	TRBV28	TRBJ2-7	CASSPAGGYEQYF	TGTGCCAGCAGCCCAGCTGGCGGCTACGAGCAGTACTTC
TRBD2	-	TRBV6-1	TRBJ2-2	CASSEGLAGGKPGELFF	TGTGCCAGCAGTGAAGGACTAGCGGGGGGAAAACCCGGGGAGCTGTTTTTT
-	once	TRBV4-1	TRBJ1-6	CASSQDSSPFESPLHF	TGCGCCAGCAGCCAAGATTCGTCCCCTTTTGAGTCACCCCTCCACTTT
-	-	TRBV6-5	TRBJ1-1	CASSSQRGGTEAFF	TGTGCCAGCAGTTCCCAGCGCGGCGGCACTGAAGCTTTCTTT
-	-	TRBV10-1	TRBJ2-2	CASSAPGAGGELFF	TGCGCCAGCAGTGCCCCAGGGGCGGGCGGGGAGCTGTTTTTT
-	-	TRBV5-1	TRBJ1-3	CASSPDMSGNTIYF	TGCGCCAGCAGCCCTGACATGTCTGGAAACACCATATATTTT
-	-	TRBV19	TRBJ2-7	CASSMMGGCEQYF	TGTGCCAGTAGCATGATGGGGGGTTGTGAGCAGTACTTC
TRBD2	few	TRBV27	TRBJ2-3	CAWNRGGPPDTQYF	TGTGCCTGGAACCGGGGGGGGCCCCCAGATACGCAGTATTTT
TRBD1	-	TRBV18	TRBJ1-2	CASSPGQGYGYTF	TGTGCCAGCTCCCCGGGACAGGGCTATGGCTACACCTTC
-	-	TRBV5-1	TRBJ2-2	CASSLEAANTGELFF	TGCGCCAGCAGCTTGGAGGCGGCGAACACCGGGGAGCTGTTTTTT
-	few	TRBV19	TRBJ1-3	CASSSRGNSGNTIYF	TGTGCCAGTAGTTCGCGGGGGAACTCTGGAAACACCATATATTTT
-	-	TRBV29-1	TRBJ1-1	CSVESQENTEAFF	TGCAGCGTTGAGTCTCAGGAGAACACTGAAGCTTTCTTT
-	-	TRBV12-5	TRBJ2-2	CASGFDAGRSNTGELFF	TGTGCTAGTGGTTTCGACGCGGGCAGGTCGAACACCGGGGAGCTGTTTTTT
-	-	TRBV10-1	TRBJ1-5	CASSDGVAQPQHF	TGCGCCAGCAGTGACGGGGTGGCTCAGCCCCAGCATTTT